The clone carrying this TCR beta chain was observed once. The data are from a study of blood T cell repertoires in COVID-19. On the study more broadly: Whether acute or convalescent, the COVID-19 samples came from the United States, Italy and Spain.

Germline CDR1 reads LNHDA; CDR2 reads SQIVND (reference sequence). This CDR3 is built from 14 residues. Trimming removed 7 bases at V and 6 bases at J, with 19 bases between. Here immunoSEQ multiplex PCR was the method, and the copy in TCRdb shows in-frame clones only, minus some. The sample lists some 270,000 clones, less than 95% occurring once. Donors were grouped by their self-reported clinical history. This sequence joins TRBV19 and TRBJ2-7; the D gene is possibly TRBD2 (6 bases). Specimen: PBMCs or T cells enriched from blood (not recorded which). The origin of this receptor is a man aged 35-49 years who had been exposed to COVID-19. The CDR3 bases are TGTGCCAGTAACCCCGCGGGAAATACGGCCGAGCAGTACTTC. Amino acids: CASNPAGNTAEQYF.